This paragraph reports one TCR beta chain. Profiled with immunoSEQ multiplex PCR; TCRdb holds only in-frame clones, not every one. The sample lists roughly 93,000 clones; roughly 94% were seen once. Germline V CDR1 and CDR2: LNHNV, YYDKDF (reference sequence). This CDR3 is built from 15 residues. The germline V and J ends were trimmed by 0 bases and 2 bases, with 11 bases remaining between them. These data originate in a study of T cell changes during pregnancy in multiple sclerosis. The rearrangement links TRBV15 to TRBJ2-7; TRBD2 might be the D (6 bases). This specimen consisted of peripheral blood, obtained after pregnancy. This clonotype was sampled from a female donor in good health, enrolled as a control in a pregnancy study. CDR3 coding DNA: TGTGCCACCAGCAGAGATAAGGGACTTACCTACGAGCAGTACTTC. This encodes CATSRDKGLTYEQYF.